These T cell receptor beta chains were read from a single sample in a study of T cells in Graves' hyperthyroidism and ophthalmopathy. Using its own MiXCR run on the multiplex PCR reads, TCRdb lists one record per CDR3 protein. The sample carries some 510,000 distinct CDR3 sequences, 20% to 25% recorded once. The sample comprised blood. These receptors were taken from a man aged 18-30 years with Graves' hyperthyroidism. Each CDR3 is given with its conserved first and last residue. A D gene is named only where the DNA matches it firmly. Clone size is not always given. Where it is, it says once, few, many or a class for expanded clones.

size,D,V,J,CDR3,DNA
-,-,TRBV6-1,TRBJ1-2,CASGRGYYGYTF,TGTGCCAGCGGGAGGGGTTACTATGGCTACACCTTC
many,-,TRBV28,TRBJ1-1,CASSLSHRKERRTEAFF,TGTGCCAGCAGTTTATCTCACCGGAAAGAACGGAGGACTGAAGCTTTCTTT
few,TRBD1,TRBV19,TRBJ2-7,CASNPGQGTQQYF,TGTGCCAGTAACCCGGGACAGGGGACGCAGCAGTACTTC
-,-,TRBV13,TRBJ2-2,CASRPQGGGTGELFF,TGTGCCAGCAGACCCCAGGGGGGAGGAACCGGGGAGCTGTTTTTT
-,-,TRBV19,TRBJ1-2,CASSIGPRGAHGYTF,TGTGCCAGTAGTATTGGACCCCGGGGGGCGCATGGCTACACCTTC
few,TRBD2,TRBV7-2,TRBJ2-5,CASSYGLAVQETQYF,TGTGCCAGCAGCTACGGACTAGCGGTTCAAGAGACCCAGTACTTC
many,-,TRBV28,TRBJ1-2,CASSSGFQARYGYTF,TGTGCCAGCAGCTCGGGTTTTCAGGCGCGTTATGGCTACACCTTC
many,-,TRBV7-7,TRBJ2-6,CASGGSGANVLTF,TGTGCCAGCGGGGGCTCTGGGGCCAACGTCCTGACTTTC
many,-,TRBV29-1,TRBJ2-7,CSVSGTGYTYEQYF,TGCAGCGTTTCGGGGACGGGGTACACCTACGAGCAGTACTTC
few,-,TRBV19,TRBJ2-2,CASSIGADTGELFF,TGTGCCAGTAGTATAGGCGCGGACACCGGGGAGCTGTTTTTT
many,-,TRBV6-2/TRBV6-3,TRBJ2-2,CASSPGGFEIGELFF,TGTGCCAGCAGCCCCGGCGGATTCGAGATCGGGGAGCTGTTTTTT
many,TRBD1,TRBV5-1,TRBJ1-1,CASSLLGAGTGNTETFF,TGCGCCAGCAGCTTATTGGGTGCCGGGACAGGGAACACTGAAACTTTCTTT
many,-,TRBV19,TRBJ2-2,CASSVQVGTGELFF,TGTGCCAGTAGTGTCCAGGTGGGGACCGGGGAGCTGTTTTTT
-,TRBD1,TRBV6-2/TRBV6-3,TRBJ1-1,CASSPGQGAYTEAFF,TGTGCCAGCAGTCCCGGACAGGGGGCATATACTGAAGCTTTCTTT
few,-,TRBV6-1,TRBJ1-2,CASSKQGIHGYTF,TGTGCCAGCAGTAAACAGGGAATCCATGGCTACACCTTC
many,-,TRBV30,TRBJ2-7,CACQDRPYEQYF,TGTGCCTGTCAAGACAGGCCCTACGAGCAGTACTTC
many,TRBD1,TRBV28,TRBJ1-1,CASLAGTEEAFF,TGTGCCAGCCTTGCCGGGACAGAAGAAGCTTTCTTT
many,-,TRBV29-1,TRBJ2-7,CSGTDGGLSYEQYF,TGCAGCGGAACGGATGGGGGCCTCTCCTACGAGCAGTACTTC
few,-,TRBV4-1,TRBJ2-7,CASSQAQGNEQYF,TGCGCCAGCAGCCAAGCCCAGGGTAACGAGCAGTACTTC
-,TRBD2,TRBV5-1,TRBJ2-7,CASSLQRGFSYEQYF,TGCGCCAGCAGCTTGCAGCGGGGGTTTTCCTACGAGCAGTACTTC
few,TRBD1,TRBV6-2/TRBV6-3,TRBJ2-5,CASNTGDETQYF,TGTGCCAGCAACACAGGGGACGAGACCCAGTACTTC
-,-,TRBV18,TRBJ1-5,CASSPSRNQPQHF,TGTGCCAGCTCACCCTCCCGCAATCAGCCCCAGCATTTT
-,TRBD2,TRBV6-1,TRBJ2-7,CASSPGVAGGSSYEQYF,TGTGCCAGCAGCCCCGGAGTAGCGGGGGGGAGCTCCTACGAGCAGTACTTC
many,-,TRBV5-1,TRBJ1-2,CASSPDTDYGYTF,TGCGCCAGCAGTCCGGACACAGACTATGGCTACACCTTC
-,TRBD2,TRBV6-1,TRBJ2-2,CASRRSPSGGPGELFF,TGTGCCAGCAGGCGATCGCCTAGCGGGGGGCCCGGGGAGCTGTTTTTT
many,-,TRBV10-3,TRBJ1-5,CAISASRGDQPQHF,TGTGCCATCAGCGCCTCCCGCGGGGACCAGCCCCAGCATTTT
few,-,TRBV4-3,TRBJ2-7,CASSQGPAQQSSYEQYF,TGCGCCAGCAGCCAAGGCCCGGCGCAGCAGAGCTCCTACGAGCAGTACTTC
many,-,TRBV25-1,TRBJ1-2,CASSEGDYGYTF,TGTGCCAGCAGTGAGGGGGACTATGGCTACACCTTC